This T cell receptor (beta chain) was identified in a study of response to subunit inactivated influenza vaccine. Study results and caveats: The study's authors posited that every seasonal influenza vaccination enlists few new T cells.

Looked up from germline, CDR1 is DFQATT and CDR2 is SNEGSKA (reference sequence). With 3 bases removed from V and 10 bases from J, the gap between germline ends came to 10 bases. The CDR3 consists of 11 residues. TCRdb itself ran the RT-PCR reads through MiXCR, one entry per CDR3 protein. The sample shows 700,000 to 800,000 distinct CDR3 sequences, around 18% of them seen only once. In regard to this clonotype: The antigen is not known.

This sample comprised PBMCs from blood, obtained 5 to 6 days after vaccination. The sequence derives from a man aged 50 to 59 who received an inactivated influenza vaccine. This chain joins TRBV20-1 and TRBJ2-1; D ambiguous. CDR3 coding DNA: TGCAGTGCTAGTGGGCTGCGAGAGCAGTTCTTC. This encodes CSASGLREQFF.